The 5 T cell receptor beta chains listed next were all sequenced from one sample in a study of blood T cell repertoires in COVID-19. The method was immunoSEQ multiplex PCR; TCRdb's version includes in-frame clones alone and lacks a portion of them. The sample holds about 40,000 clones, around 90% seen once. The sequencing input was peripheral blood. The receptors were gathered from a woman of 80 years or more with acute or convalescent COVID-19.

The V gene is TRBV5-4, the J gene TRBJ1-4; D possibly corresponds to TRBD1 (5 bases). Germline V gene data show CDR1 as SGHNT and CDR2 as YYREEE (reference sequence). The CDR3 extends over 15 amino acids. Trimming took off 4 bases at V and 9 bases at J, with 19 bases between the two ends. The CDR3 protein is CASSPGVDDRKKLFF. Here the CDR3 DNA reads TGTGCCAGCAGCCCTGGGGTGGATGACAGAAAAAAACTGTTTTTT.

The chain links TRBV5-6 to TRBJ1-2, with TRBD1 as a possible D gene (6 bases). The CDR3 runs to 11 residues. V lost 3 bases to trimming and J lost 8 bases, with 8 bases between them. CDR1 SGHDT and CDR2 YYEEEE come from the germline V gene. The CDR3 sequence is CASSSGGGYTF. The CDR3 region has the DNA TGTGCCAGCAGCTCGGGGGGCGGCTACACCTTC.

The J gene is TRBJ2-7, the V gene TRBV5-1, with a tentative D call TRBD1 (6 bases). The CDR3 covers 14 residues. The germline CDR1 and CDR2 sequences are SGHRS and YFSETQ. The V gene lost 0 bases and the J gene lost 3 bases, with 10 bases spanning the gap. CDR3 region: CASSLAGDNYEQYF. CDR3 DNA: TGCGCCAGCAGCTTGGCCGGGGACAACTACGAGCAGTACTTC.

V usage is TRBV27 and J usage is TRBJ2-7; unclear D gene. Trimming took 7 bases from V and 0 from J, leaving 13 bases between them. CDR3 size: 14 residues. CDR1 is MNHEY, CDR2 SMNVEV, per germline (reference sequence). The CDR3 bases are TGTGCCAGCATGCTACAGTATAGCTCCTACGAGCAGTACTTC. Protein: CASMLQYSSYEQYF.

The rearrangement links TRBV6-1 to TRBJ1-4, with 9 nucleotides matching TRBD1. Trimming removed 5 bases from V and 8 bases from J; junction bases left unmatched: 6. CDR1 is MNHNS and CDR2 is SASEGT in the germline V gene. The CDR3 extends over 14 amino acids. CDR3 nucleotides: TGTGCCAGCAGTTATGGGACAGGGCGGGAAAAACTGTTTTTT. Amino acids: CASSYGTGREKLFF.